This T cell receptor beta chain was identified in a study of blood T cell repertoires in COVID-19. Study summary: Sources were T cells, B-cell-depleted T cells, or PBMCs; the material itself was cDNA or gDNA.

During active infection, Seattle patients enrolled and were then monitored through disease. Method: immunoSEQ multiplex PCR; TCRdb's copy keeps in-frame clones and lacks some. Of some 250,000 clones in the sample, 85% to 90% were seen once. The CDR3 runs 14 residues. Germline CDR1 SGHKS, CDR2 YYEKEE (reference sequence). Germline trimming cut 3 bases from V and 4 bases from J; bases unmatched to any gene: 2. Sequencing input: peripheral blood. The TCR was taken from a woman aged 55-70 years with COVID-19, enrolled during active disease. The chain uses TRBV5-5 and TRBJ2-1; the match to TRBD1 covers 9 bases. CDR3 sequence reads: CASSSGQGYNEQFF. CDR3 sequence (DNA): TGTGCCAGCAGCTCGGGACAGGGTTACAATGAGCAGTTCTTC.